Given below is one T cell receptor beta chain in context. Its antigen is still unknown. This record belongs to a study of CD8+CD57+ T cells in acquired aplastic anemia. Study-level information: DNA per sorted CD4+ or CD8+ sample ranged about 0.2 to 27.4 ug, averaging approximately 3.3 ug. Where healthy donors were concerned, CD4+ cells averaged about 10 million reads.

In germline, CDR1 is SQVTM, CDR2 ANQGSEA. There are 12 residues in the CDR3. V was shortened by 5 bases and J by 10 bases, with 16 bases between the two germline ends. Study results and caveats: The study identified more than 25 CD8+ CDR3 sequences shared by patients and controls.

CDR3 and TCR beta VDJ profiling relied on a genomic DNA template. TCRdb reanalysed the reads using MiXCR and keeps one entry per CDR3 protein. This table holds about 210,000 distinct CDR3 sequences, around 63% found once. The sample consisted of sorted CD4+, CD8+, or CD8+CD57+ T cells (not recorded which) from PBMCs. J is TRBJ2-3 and V is TRBV29-1; D is unclear. The receptor was isolated from a human donor in good health. In DNA, the CDR3 is TGCAGCGTTTTGGTCCCCCCGGCGGCGCAGTATTTT. Translated, it gives CSVLVPPAAQYF.